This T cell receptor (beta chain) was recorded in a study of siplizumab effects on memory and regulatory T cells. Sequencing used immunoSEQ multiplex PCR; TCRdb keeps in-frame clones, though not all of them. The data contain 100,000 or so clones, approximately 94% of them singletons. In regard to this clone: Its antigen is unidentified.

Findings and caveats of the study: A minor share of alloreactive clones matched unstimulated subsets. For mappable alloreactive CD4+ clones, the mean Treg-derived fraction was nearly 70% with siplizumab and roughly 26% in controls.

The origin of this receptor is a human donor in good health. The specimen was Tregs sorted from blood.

The CDR3 DNA sequence: TGTGCCAGCAGTTACTCGATAGCGGGGGGTTTCCAGCCCCAGCATTTT. It encodes CASSYSIAGGFQPQHF. The chain uses TRBV6-6 and TRBJ1-5; the D gene is possibly TRBD1 (5 bases). The CDR3 consists of 16 residues. V lost 0 bases and J 7 bases, leaving 16 bases between the germline ends. Germline CDR1 reads MNHNY; CDR2 reads SVGAGI (reference sequence).